A single sample is the source of the 9 T cell receptor beta chains below, sequenced in a study of cytomegalovirus exposure and HLA in healthy donors (dated by TCRdb to 2015 to 2018). The method was the immunoSEQ multiplex PCR assay. For the multiplex PCR, a mixture combining 60 forward primers for TCR Vbeta segments and 13 reverse primers for TCR Jbeta segments was used. TCRdb retrieved this table from immuneACCESS and kept in-frame rearrangements only. Not all clones are present; in checked studies, unresolved V genes account for under half, and no reason is known for the remainder. Here the sample has more than 150,000 clones; approximately 82% occur a single time. Together, the top ten hold 1.4% to 1.5% of the sample. The source material was PBMCs. Every receptor here comes from a male donor in good health and CMV-seronegative.

The chain recombines TRBV19 with TRBJ2-5; D gene uncertain. The CDR3 is 13 amino acids. Germline CDR1 LNHDA, CDR2 SQIVND (reference sequence). Trimming removed 3 bases from V and 2 bases from J, with 7 bases in between. CDR3 region: CASSIGGQETQYF. The CDR3 nucleotides are TGTGCCAGTAGTATCGGCGGACAAGAGACCCAGTACTTC.

The genes are TRBV6-5 and TRBJ1-2; no reliable D call. The germline gives CDR1 MNHEY, CDR2 SVGAGI. This CDR3 has 14 amino acids. Trimming removed 6 bases at V and 6 bases at J, with 17 bases between. CDR3 coding DNA: TGTGCCAGCAGGCCACTCAGTGGGCAAAATGGCTACACCTTC. It yields the protein CASRPLSGQNGYTF.

The chain carries TRBV9 and TRBJ2-5; D is unclear. Germline values: CDR1 SGDLS, CDR2 YYNGEE. This CDR3 spans 14 amino acids. Trimming took 0 bases from V and 3 from J, leaving 9 bases between them. In nucleotides, the CDR3 is TGTGCCAGCAGCGTAGGTACTGGTGAAGAGACCCAGTACTTC. Translating gives CASSVGTGEETQYF.

CDR3 sequence (DNA): TGTGCCAGTAGTATGGGGGGGGTGATTAGCAATCAGCCCCAGCATTTT. It codes for CASSMGGVISNQPQHF. The V and J genes are TRBV19 and TRBJ1-5, with D possibly being TRBD1 (5 bases). The CDR3 totals 16 residues. V lost 3 bases, J lost 0 bases, and 12 bases lay in between. CDR1 and CDR2 (germline): LNHDA, SQIVND (reference sequence).

This clone has only one observation. The chain joins TRBV5-1 to TRBJ2-5; 8 nucleotides line up with TRBD1. Germline values: CDR1 SGHRS, CDR2 YFSETQ. Trimming took 0 bases from V and 3 from J; bases not matched to a gene: 4. This CDR3 has 15 residues. CDR3 bases: TGCGCCAGCAGCTTGGGGACAGGGACGGAAGAGACCCAGTACTTC. This codes for CASSLGTGTEETQYF.

The genes are TRBV4-1 and TRBJ2-3; D may be TRBD2 (5 bases). CDR1 is MGHRA, CDR2 YSYEKL, per germline. The CDR3 spans 14 residues. V dropped 4 bases and J dropped 4 bases, with 12 bases sitting between them. For the CDR3, the DNA is TGCGCCAGCAGCCTTGAGGGTGGGGCAGATACGCAGTATTTT. Its protein is CASSLEGGADTQYF.

The chain has TRBV28 and TRBJ2-7; D might be TRBD2 (5 bases). CDR1 MDHEN and CDR2 SYDVKM come from the germline V gene. The CDR3 covers 13 residues. Trimming removed 7 bases at V and 0 bases at J, with 10 bases between. The CDR3 bases are TGTGCCAGCAAAGCAGAGGGCTCCTACGAGCAGTACTTC. It yields the protein CASKAEGSYEQYF.

The count of this clone is one. V gene TRBV19 combines with J gene TRBJ2-7; D perhaps matches TRBD1 (6 bases). The germline V and J ends were trimmed by 3 bases and 10 bases, with 16 bases remaining between them. Per the germline V gene, CDR1 is LNHDA and CDR2 is SQIVND (reference sequence). The CDR3 is made up of 13 amino acids. The CDR3 loop reads CASSMVEQGYQYF. DNA of the CDR3: TGTGCCAGTAGTATGGTGGAACAGGGCTACCAGTACTTC.

This chain joins TRBV9 and TRBJ1-2; 7 nucleotides match TRBD1. Germline V gene lookup returns CDR1 SGDLS and CDR2 YYNGEE. CDR3 length: 17 residues. With V trimmed by 3 bases and J by 1 base, 12 bases remained unmatched. The CDR3 bases are TGTGCCAGCAGCGGACGACGTGGGGACAGCAATAACTATGGCTACACCTTC. The encoded protein is CASSGRRGDSNNYGYTF.